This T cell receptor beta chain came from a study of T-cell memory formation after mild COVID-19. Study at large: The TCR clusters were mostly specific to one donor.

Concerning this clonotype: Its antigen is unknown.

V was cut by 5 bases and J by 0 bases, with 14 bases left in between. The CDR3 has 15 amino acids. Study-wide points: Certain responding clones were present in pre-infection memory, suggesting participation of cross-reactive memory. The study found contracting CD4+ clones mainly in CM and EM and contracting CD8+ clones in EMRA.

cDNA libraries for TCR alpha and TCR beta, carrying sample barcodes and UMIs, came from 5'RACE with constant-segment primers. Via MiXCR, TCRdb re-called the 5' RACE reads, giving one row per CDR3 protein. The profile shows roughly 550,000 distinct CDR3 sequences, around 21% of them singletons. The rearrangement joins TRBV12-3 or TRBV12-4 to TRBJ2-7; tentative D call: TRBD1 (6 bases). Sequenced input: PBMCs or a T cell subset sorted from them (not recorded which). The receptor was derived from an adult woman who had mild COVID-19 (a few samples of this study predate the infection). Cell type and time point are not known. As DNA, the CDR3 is TGTGCCAGCAGTCCCTACAGGGCACTCTCCTACGAGCAGTACTTC. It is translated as CASSPYRALSYEQYF.